Listed below are T cell receptor beta chains from one sample, sequenced in a study of shared clonotypes between healthy human individuals. Using immunoSEQ multiplex PCR, the repertoire was profiled, and TCRdb retains in-frame clones only, with some absent. In the table there are 550,000 to 750,000 clones, about 91% of which are singletons. Input material: naive CD8+ T cells sorted from blood. The receptor set was obtained from a man aged 25-45 years in good health. The conserved cysteine and the conserved F or W are not part of the CDR3 here.

v_call: TRBV4-1
j_call: TRBJ2-1
cdr3_length: 13
cdr3_aa: ASSPRGSTYNEQF

v_call: TRBV27
j_call: TRBJ2-1
cdr3_length: 16
cdr3_aa: ASSPWFSAMGDGNEQF

v_call: TRBV2
j_call: TRBJ1-5
cdr3_length: 13
cdr3_aa: ASKKTGGVSQPQH

v_call: TRBV14
j_call: TRBJ2-7
cdr3_length: 13
cdr3_aa: ASSQAAGDPYEQY

v_call: TRBV27
j_call: TRBJ2-1
cdr3_length: 16
cdr3_aa: ASSPGTSGSTTYNEQF

v_call: TRBV4-1
j_call: TRBJ2-2
cdr3_length: 12
cdr3_aa: ASSPKIGGGELF

v_call: TRBV10-3
j_call: TRBJ1-1
cdr3_length: 12
cdr3_aa: AISEGDRNTEAF

v_call: TRBV5-4
j_call: TRBJ1-1
cdr3_length: 13
cdr3_aa: ASSPKDREDTEAF

v_call: TRBV12-5
j_call: TRBJ2-2
cdr3_length: 15
cdr3_aa: ASGLSGLAGGVRELF

v_call: TRBV6-5
j_call: TRBJ1-1
cdr3_length: 12
cdr3_aa: ASSYAGELEEAF

v_call: TRBV13
j_call: TRBJ2-3
cdr3_length: 13
cdr3_aa: ASSSAGGNTDTQY

v_call: TRBV13
j_call: TRBJ2-7
cdr3_length: 13
cdr3_aa: ASSSGTSGSYEQY

v_call: TRBV28
j_call: TRBJ2-7
cdr3_length: 14
cdr3_aa: ASRTRLAVKAYEQY

v_call: TRBV15
j_call: TRBJ2-2
cdr3_length: 13
cdr3_aa: ATSIDRRNTGELF

v_call: TRBV29-1
j_call: TRBJ2-1
cdr3_length: 10
cdr3_aa: SVEVPTSEQF

v_call: TRBV11-2
j_call: TRBJ2-5
cdr3_length: 9
cdr3_aa: ASSLSETQY

v_call: TRBV28
j_call: TRBJ2-7
cdr3_length: 14
cdr3_aa: ASSHTLISGDHEQY